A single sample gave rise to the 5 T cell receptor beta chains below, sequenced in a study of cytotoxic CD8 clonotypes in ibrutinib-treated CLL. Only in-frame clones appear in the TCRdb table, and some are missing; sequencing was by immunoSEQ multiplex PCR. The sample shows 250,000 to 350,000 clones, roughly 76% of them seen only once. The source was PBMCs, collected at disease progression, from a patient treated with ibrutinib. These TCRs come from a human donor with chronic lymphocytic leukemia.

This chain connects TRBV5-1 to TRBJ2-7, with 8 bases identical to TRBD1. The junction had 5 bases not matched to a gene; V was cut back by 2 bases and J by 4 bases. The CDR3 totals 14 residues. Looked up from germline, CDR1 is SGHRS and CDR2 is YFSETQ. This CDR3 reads CASSFSGGRYEQYF. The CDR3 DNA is TGCGCCAGCAGCTTCTCAGGGGGCAGATACGAGCAGTACTTC.

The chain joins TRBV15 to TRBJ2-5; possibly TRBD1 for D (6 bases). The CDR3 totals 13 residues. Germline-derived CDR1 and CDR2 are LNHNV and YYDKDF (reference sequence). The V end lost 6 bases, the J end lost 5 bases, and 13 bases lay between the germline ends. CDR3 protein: CATRARGTETQYF. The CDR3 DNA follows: TGTGCCACCAGGGCGAGGGGGACGGAGACCCAGTACTTC. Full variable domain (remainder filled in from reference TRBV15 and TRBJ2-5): DAMVIQNPRYQVTQFGKPVTLSCSQTLNHNVMYWYQQKSSQAPKLLFHYYDKDFNNEADTPDNFQSRRPNTSFCFLDIRSPGLGDTAMYLCATRARGTETQYFGPGTRLLVL.

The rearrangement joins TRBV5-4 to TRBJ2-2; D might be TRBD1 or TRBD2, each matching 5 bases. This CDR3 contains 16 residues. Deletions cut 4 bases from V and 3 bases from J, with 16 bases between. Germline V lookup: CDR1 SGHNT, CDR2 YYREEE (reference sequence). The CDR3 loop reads CASSHQRDRYTGELFF. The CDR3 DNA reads TGTGCCAGCAGCCATCAAAGGGACCGATACACCGGGGAGCTGTTTTTT.

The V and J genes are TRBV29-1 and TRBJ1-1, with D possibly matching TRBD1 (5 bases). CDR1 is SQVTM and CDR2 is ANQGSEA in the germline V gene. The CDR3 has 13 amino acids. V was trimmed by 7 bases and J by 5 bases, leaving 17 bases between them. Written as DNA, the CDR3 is TGCAGCGCCCTACACTCAGGGTTTACTGAAGCTTTCTTT. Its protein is CSALHSGFTEAFF.

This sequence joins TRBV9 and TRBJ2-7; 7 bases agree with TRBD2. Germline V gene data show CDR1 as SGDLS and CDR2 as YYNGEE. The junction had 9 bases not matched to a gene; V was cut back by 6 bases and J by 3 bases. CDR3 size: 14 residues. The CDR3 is CASTLGEGNYEQYF. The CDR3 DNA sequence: TGTGCCAGCACCCTCGGGGAGGGGAACTACGAGCAGTACTTC.